A single sample is the source of the 4 T cell receptor beta chains below, sequenced in a study of T cells in Graves' hyperthyroidism and ophthalmopathy. TCR beta CDR3 regions were amplified from RNA. In the first-round RT-PCR of the TCR CDR3, the HTBI primer set was used. TCRdb called the multiplex PCR reads again in MiXCR, with one record for every CDR3 protein. The table lists about 380,000 distinct CDR3 sequences, roughly 13% of them singletons. The sequencing input was blood. Receptors were obtained from a man aged 30-40 years with Graves' hyperthyroidism that later progressed to Graves' ophthalmopathy.

CDR3 DNA sequence: TGTGCCATCAGTGTTTCCCAAACACGGGATGGTGGTACGCAGTATTTT. Its translation is CAISVSQTRDGGTQYF. The V and J genes are TRBV10-3 and TRBJ2-3; D may be TRBD2 (5 bases). The germline CDR1 and CDR2 sequences are ENHRY and SYGVKD. This CDR3 is built from 16 residues. Between the trimmed V and J ends, which lost 4 bases and 8 bases, there was a span of 22 bases.

This clonotype appeared a few times. The chain links TRBV29-1 to TRBJ2-3; D is perhaps TRBD1 (5 bases). With 3 bases removed from V and 6 bases from J, the gap between germline ends came to 10 bases. The germline V gene has CDR1 SQVTM and CDR2 ANQGSEA. The CDR3 consists of 12 residues. The CDR3 spells CSVEGNRDTQYF. DNA for the CDR3: TGCAGCGTTGAGGGTAACAGGGATACGCAGTATTTT.

The chain uses TRBV6-6 and TRBJ1-5; D is possibly TRBD1 (6 bases). Germline V gene lookup returns CDR1 MNHNY and CDR2 SVGAGI (reference sequence). The CDR3 runs 15 residues. Between the trimmed V and J ends, which lost 0 bases and 3 bases, there was a span of 9 bases. The chain's CDR3 is CASSYSGHPNQPQHF. In nucleotides, the CDR3 is TGTGCCAGCAGTTACTCGGGACACCCCAATCAGCCCCAGCATTTT.

Many counts were recorded for this clonotype. This chain connects TRBV2 to TRBJ1-1; D might be TRBD1 (5 bases). CDR1 SNHLY and CDR2 FYNNEI come from the germline V gene. The length of the CDR3 is 18 residues. Trimming pared 3 bases from V and 0 bases from J, leaving 20 bases between. The CDR3: CASSEEFYGGRLNTEAFF. CDR3 in DNA: TGTGCCAGCAGTGAGGAATTCTATGGGGGGAGGTTGAACACTGAAGCTTTCTTT.